The present T cell receptor beta chain was sequenced within a study of blood T cell repertoires in COVID-19 (TCRdb year 2020). Study-wide context: The collaborator samples originated in the United States, Italy and Spain and spanned the acute and convalescent phases of COVID-19. The repertoires were released in a freely available public database meant as a resource for research on the immune response to SARS-CoV-2. The samples were drawn from two sources: the first 160 participants of the ongoing ImmuneRACE study, and over 950 subjects contributed by 6 global collaborators. Where available, HLA class I and class II types were obtained from metadata supplied by the sample provider rather than from assay-based typing. Nearly every sample came with metadata listing a de-identified subject ID, COVID-19 status, age in years and sex. Deeply sampled blood TCRbeta repertoires from subjects exposed to, actively infected with, or recovered from COVID-19 were included in the dataset. The prospective study material was composed of cDNA or gDNA derived from T cells, B-cell-depleted T cells, or PBMCs. Results and caveats for the whole study, not just this receptor: Clinical and demographic metadata were provided uncurated, with the amount varying by source and participant.

In regard to this clone: Its antigen remains unidentified. Per-base quality was not reported, and no clone a single base away is much larger than it.

V sheds 6 bases and J sheds 1 base, leaving 15 bases between their ends. Per the germline V gene, LGHNA is the CDR1 and YSLEER is the CDR2. The CDR3 runs 15 residues from the cysteine to the phenylalanine. The CDR3 DNA has 45 bases and is translated from base 1. One collaborating source in Seattle enrolled patients while the patients were actively infected and followed the patients over time throughout the course of disease. Collaborating institutions collected whole blood in K2EDTA tubes following their own protocols. For TCRbeta analysis, collaborators shipped samples as frozen whole blood, isolated PBMCs, or DNA extracted from either of those sample types. The immunoSEQ Assay, a bias-controlled multiplex PCR, was used to amplify TCRbeta CDR3 regions from genomic DNA. As for the authors' bioinformatics: Nucleated cell counts per sample were estimated from amplification of reference gene primers within the assay. To quantify the absolute abundance of each unique TCRbeta CDR3 rearrangement, sequence reads were collapsed and filtered. Productive Simpson clonality was computed per sample as the square root of Simpson's diversity index over productive rearrangements. The table comes from immuneACCESS by way of TCRdb, which keeps in-frame sequences with V and J called. Part of the clones is missing from these tables; in studies checked, under half for an unresolved V gene and the rest for unknown reasons. V, J and clone size reflect that table, while D and trimming were determined from the DNA. The sample includes tens of thousands of clones, with 70% to 85% observed a single time. 2.5% to 3.5% of the sample is taken by the ten largest.

This TCR was recovered from an elderly woman with COVID-19, enrolled during active disease. The chain is made from TRBV4-3 and TRBJ1-1; the D gene lacks a confident call. The sample comprised peripheral blood. CDR3 protein: CASRYLAASNTEAFF. The DNA is TGCGCCAGCAGATACTTAGCAGCGTCGAACACTGAAGCTTTCTTT.